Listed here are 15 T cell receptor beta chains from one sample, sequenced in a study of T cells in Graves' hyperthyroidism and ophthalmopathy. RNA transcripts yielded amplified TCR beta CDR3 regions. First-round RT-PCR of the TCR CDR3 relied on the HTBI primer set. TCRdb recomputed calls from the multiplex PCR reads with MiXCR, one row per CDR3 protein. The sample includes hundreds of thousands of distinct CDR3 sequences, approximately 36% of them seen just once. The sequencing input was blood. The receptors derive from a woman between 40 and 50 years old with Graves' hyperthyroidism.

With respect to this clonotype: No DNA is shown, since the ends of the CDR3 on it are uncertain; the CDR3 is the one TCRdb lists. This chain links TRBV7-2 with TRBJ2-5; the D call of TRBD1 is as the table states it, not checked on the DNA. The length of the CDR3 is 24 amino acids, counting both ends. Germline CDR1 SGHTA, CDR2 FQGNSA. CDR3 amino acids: CASSHGRTGGRDGYTFGSGKTQYF.

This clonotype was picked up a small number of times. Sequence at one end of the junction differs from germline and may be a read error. The CDR3 reads CASSLADGQAQIF. CDR3 in DNA: TGTGCCAGCAGCTTAGCAGACGGACAGGCCCAGATCTTC. This chain joins TRBV7-9 and TRBJ2-7; TRBD1 matches 7 bases. Germline CDR1 is SEHNR and CDR2 is FQNEAQ (reference sequence). The CDR3 loop spans 13 amino acids.

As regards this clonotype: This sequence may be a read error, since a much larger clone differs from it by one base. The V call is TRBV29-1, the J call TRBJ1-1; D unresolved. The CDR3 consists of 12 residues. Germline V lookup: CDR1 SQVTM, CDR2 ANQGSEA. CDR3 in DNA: TGCAGCGCTGAAGGCAGATCCGCTGAGACTTTCTTT. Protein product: CSAEGRSAETFF.

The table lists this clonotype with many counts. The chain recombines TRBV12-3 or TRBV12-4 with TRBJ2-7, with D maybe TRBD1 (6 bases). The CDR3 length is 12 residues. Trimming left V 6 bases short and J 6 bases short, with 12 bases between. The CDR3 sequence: CASRGNRVEQYF. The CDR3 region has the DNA TGTGCCAGCAGGGGTAACAGGGTCGAGCAGTACTTC.

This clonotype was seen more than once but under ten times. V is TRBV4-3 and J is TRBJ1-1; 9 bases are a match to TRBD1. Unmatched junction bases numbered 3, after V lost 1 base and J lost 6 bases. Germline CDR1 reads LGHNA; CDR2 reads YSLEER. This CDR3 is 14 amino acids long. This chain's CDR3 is CASSQVGTGSEAFF. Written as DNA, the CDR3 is TGCGCCAGCAGCCAAGTGGGGACAGGGTCTGAAGCTTTCTTT.

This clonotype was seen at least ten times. The CDR3: CASSYSGIQGRTEAFF. As DNA, the CDR3 is TGTGCCAGCAGCTATAGTGGGATACAGGGAAGGACTGAAGCTTTCTTT. The chain carries TRBV7-2 and TRBJ1-1; a possible D gene is TRBD1 (6 bases). The V end lost 4 bases, the J end lost 5 bases, and 20 bases lay between the germline ends. The germline gives CDR1 SGHTA, CDR2 FQGNSA. This CDR3 spans 16 amino acids. Full variable domain (remainder filled in from reference TRBV7-2 and TRBJ1-1): GAGVSQSPSNKVTEKGKDVELRCDPISGHTALYWYRQSLGQGLEFLIYFQGNSAPDKSGLPSDRFSAERTGGSVSTLTIQRTQQEDSAVYLCASSYSGIQGRTEAFFGQGTRLTVV.

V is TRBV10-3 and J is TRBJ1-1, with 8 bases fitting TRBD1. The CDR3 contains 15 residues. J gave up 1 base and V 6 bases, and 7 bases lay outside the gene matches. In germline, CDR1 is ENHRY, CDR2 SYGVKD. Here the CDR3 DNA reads TGTGCCATCAGGACCCGGGACAGGAGGAACACTGAAGCTTTCTTT. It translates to CAIRTRDRRNTEAFF.

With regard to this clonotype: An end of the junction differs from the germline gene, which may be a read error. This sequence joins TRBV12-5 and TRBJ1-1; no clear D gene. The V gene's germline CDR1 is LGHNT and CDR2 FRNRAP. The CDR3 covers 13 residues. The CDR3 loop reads CASGHLGNAEAFF. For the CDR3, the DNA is TGTGCTAGTGGCCATCTGGGGAACGCTGAAGCTTTCTTT.

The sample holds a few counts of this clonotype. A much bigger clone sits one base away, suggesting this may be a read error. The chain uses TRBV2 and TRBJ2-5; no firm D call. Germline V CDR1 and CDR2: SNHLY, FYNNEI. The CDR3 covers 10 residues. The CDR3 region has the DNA TGTGCCACCTCTCGAGAGACCCAGCACTTC. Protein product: CATSRETQHF. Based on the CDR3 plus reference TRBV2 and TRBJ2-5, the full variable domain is EPEVTQTPSHQVTQMGQEVILRCVPISNHLYFYWYRQILGQKVEFLVSFYNNEISEKSEIFDDQFSVERPDGSNFTLKIRSTKLEDSAMYFCATSRETQHFGPGTRLLVL.

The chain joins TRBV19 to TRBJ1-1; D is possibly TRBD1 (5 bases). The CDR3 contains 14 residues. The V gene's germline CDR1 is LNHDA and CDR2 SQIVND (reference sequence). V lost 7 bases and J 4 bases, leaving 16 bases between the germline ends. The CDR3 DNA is TGTGCCAGTAAGTCTGGGGGGAAAAGCACTGAAGCTTTCTTT. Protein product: CASKSGGKSTEAFF.

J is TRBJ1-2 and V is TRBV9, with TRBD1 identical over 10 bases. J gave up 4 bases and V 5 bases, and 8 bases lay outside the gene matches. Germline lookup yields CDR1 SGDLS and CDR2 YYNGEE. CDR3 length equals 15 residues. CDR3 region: CASSARGTGVYGYTF. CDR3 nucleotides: TGTGCCAGCAGTGCCCGAGGGACAGGGGTCTATGGCTACACCTTC.

The CDR3 protein is CSARDLWVSYEQYF. CDR3 coding DNA: TGCAGTGCTAGAGACCTTTGGGTCTCCTACGAGCAGTACTTC. The chain has TRBV20-1 and TRBJ2-7, with unresolved D. Trimming stripped 0 bases from V and 0 bases from J, with 9 bases between. Germline CDR1 is DFQATT and CDR2 is SNEGSKA (reference sequence). The length of the CDR3 is 14 residues.

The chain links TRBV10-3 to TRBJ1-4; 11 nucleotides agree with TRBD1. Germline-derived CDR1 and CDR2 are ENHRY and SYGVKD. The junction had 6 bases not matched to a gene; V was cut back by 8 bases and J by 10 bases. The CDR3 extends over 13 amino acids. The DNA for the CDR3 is TGTGCCATCGGACCGGGACAGGGGGGAAAACTGTTTTTT. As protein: CAIGPGQGGKLFF.

In nucleotides, the CDR3 is TGCAGTGCCAGCTGGGGGCGCAATGAGCAGTACTTC. Amino acid sequence: CSASWGRNEQYF. The chain uses TRBV20-1 and TRBJ2-7, with D possibly being TRBD1 (6 bases). Germline V lookup: CDR1 DFQATT, CDR2 SNEGSKA (reference sequence). This CDR3 region has 12 residues. V lost 6 bases to trimming and J lost 7 bases, with 16 bases between them.

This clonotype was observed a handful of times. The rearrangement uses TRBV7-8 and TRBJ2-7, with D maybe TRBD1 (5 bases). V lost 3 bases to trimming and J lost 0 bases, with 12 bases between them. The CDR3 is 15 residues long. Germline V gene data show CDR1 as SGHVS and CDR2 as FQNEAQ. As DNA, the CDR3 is TGTGCCAGCAGCTTGGGGCGGATGATCTCCTACGAGCAGTACTTC. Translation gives CASSLGRMISYEQYF. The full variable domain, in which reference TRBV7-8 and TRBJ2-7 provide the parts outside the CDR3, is GAGVSQSPRYKVAKRGQDVALRCDPISGHVSLFWYQQALGQGPEFLTYFQNEAQLDKSGLPSDRFFAERPEGSVSTLKIQRTQQEDSAVYLCASSLGRMISYEQYFGPGTRLTVT.